These 19 T cell receptor beta chains share one sample of origin, sequenced in a study of blood T cell repertoires in COVID-19. Some clones are missing from TCRdb's copy, which holds only in-frame ones; the method was immunoSEQ multiplex PCR. The repertoire consists of around 200,000 clones, with about 85% occurring once and the leading ten covering just over 2.5%. The sequencing input was PBMCs or T cells enriched from blood (not recorded which). The receptors were gathered from a woman in her twenties or thirties who had recovered from COVID-19.

The genes are TRBV18 and TRBJ1-4; D unclear. Germline V gene data show CDR1 as KGHSH and CDR2 as LQKENI. This CDR3 is built from 15 residues. V lost 5 bases and J 0 bases, leaving 10 bases between the germline ends. In DNA, the CDR3 is TGTGCCAGCTCAGCCGTGACTACAACTAATGAAAAACTGTTTTTT. Protein product: CASSAVTTTNEKLFF.

J is TRBJ2-3 and V is TRBV12-3 or TRBV12-4; D gene unclear. The CDR3 length is 11 residues. Trimming stripped 2 bases from V and 7 bases from J, with 4 bases between. In nucleotides, the CDR3 is TGTGCCAGCAGTTTATTCAATACGCAGTATTTT. Protein sequence: CASSLFNTQYF.

The rearrangement uses TRBV18 and TRBJ2-1, with 7 bases identical to TRBD1. After removal of 2 bases from V and 10 bases from J, the junction contained 11 bases not matched to a gene. From germline, CDR1 is KGHSH and CDR2 LQKENI. CDR3 length: 15 residues. The CDR3 is CASSPKTGVLEEQFF. The CDR3 region has the DNA TGTGCCAGCTCACCAAAAACAGGGGTCCTTGAGGAGCAGTTCTTC.

V and J are TRBV4-1 and TRBJ1-5; TRBD1 matches at 9 bases. CDR1 is MGHRA and CDR2 is YSYEKL in the germline V gene. This CDR3 is built from 17 residues. The trim removed 4 bases at V and 7 bases at J, leaving 14 bases unmatched. CDR3 DNA: TGCGCCAGCAGCCGGCAACTGGGGGGGGGACAGGGACAGCCCCAGCATTTT. Amino acid sequence: CASSRQLGGGQGQPQHF.

This chain connects TRBV7-9 to TRBJ1-1; D perhaps matches TRBD1 (5 bases). The CDR3 runs to 13 residues. Germline CDR1 reads SEHNR; CDR2 reads FQNEAQ (reference sequence). V dropped 5 bases and J dropped 1 base, with 8 bases sitting between them. CDR3 amino acids: CASSIRGNTEAFF. The CDR3 DNA reads TGTGCCAGCAGCATTAGGGGGAACACTGAAGCTTTCTTT. Filled out from reference TRBV7-9 and TRBJ1-1, the complete variable domain reads DTGVSQNPRHKITKRGQNVTFRCDPISEHNRLYWYRQTLGQGPEFLTYFQNEAQLEKSRLLSDRFSAERPKGSFSTLEIQRTEQGDSAMYLCASSIRGNTEAFFGQGTRLTVV.

The chain uses TRBV3-1 (or the pseudogene TRBV3-2) and TRBJ2-5; 7 bases align to TRBD1. The V and J ends lost 1 base and 4 bases, in that order; junction bases with no gene match: 6. This CDR3 contains 15 residues. Germline V CDR1 and CDR2: LGHDT, YNNKEL (reference sequence). CDR3 in amino acids: CASSQADRPRETQYF. The CDR3 region has the DNA TGTGCCAGCAGCCAAGCGGACAGGCCGAGAGAGACCCAGTACTTC.

Details on this clone: One end of the junction is discordant with germline, which a read error may explain. The V and J genes are TRBV5-4 and TRBJ1-2; unclear D gene. The V gene's germline CDR1 is SGHNT and CDR2 YYREEE (reference sequence). The CDR3 covers 13 residues. CDR3 DNA: TGTGCCAGCTGCTTGGACCGAGTCGATGGCTACACCTTC. As protein: CASCLDRVDGYTF.

V usage is TRBV7-9 and J usage is TRBJ1-2; no clear D. The CDR3 has 15 residues. Trimming shortened V by 4 bases and J by 4 bases, and 16 bases separated the two germline ends. Germline values: CDR1 SEHNR, CDR2 FQNEAQ (reference sequence). The CDR3 sequence: CASSSSLLVSYGYTF. The CDR3 coding sequence is TGTGCCAGCAGCTCGTCCCTCCTGGTTAGCTATGGCTACACCTTC.

The rearrangement links TRBV7-3 to TRBJ2-2; 9 nucleotides agree with TRBD1. This CDR3 has 14 residues. V trimming: 4 bases; J trimming: 5 bases; junction bases outside the gene matches: 2. CDR1 is SGHTA and CDR2 is FQGTGA in the germline V gene. The CDR3 bases are TGTGCCAGCAGCTCACAGGGGGCTACCGGGGAGCTGTTTTTT. Amino acid sequence: CASSSQGATGELFF.

This chain joins TRBV25-1 and TRBJ2-7; 7 positions agree with TRBD1. The CDR3 contains 13 residues. Trimming took 7 bases from V and 2 from J; bases not matched to a gene: 5. Germline values: CDR1 MGHDK, CDR2 SYGVNS. The CDR3 protein is CASTGTVTYEQYF. CDR3 nucleotide sequence: TGTGCCAGCACCGGGACAGTTACCTACGAGCAGTACTTC.

The chain is built from TRBV5-4 and TRBJ2-1; TRBD2 agrees at 9 bases. Per the germline V gene, CDR1 is SGHNT and CDR2 is YYREEE (reference sequence). V gave up 0 bases and J gave up 7 bases; unmatched junction bases: 8. This CDR3 has 16 amino acids. The CDR3 spells CASSLVGGGAFNEQFF. CDR3 in DNA: TGTGCCAGCAGCTTGGTGGGCGGGGGGGCCTTTAATGAGCAGTTCTTC.

The chain has TRBV18 and TRBJ2-5, with 7 bases lining up with TRBD2. The CDR3 runs 14 residues. V shed 3 bases, J shed 2 bases, and the junction held 3 bases outside the gene matches. Per the germline V gene, CDR1 is KGHSH and CDR2 is LQKENI. The CDR3 protein is CASSPTGRQETQYF. The CDR3 region has the DNA TGTGCCAGCTCACCTACCGGGAGGCAAGAGACCCAGTACTTC.

The chain combines TRBV5-1 with TRBJ1-1; D perhaps matches TRBD1 (6 bases). The germline V gene encodes CDR1 SGHRS and CDR2 YFSETQ. The CDR3 has 13 residues. With 4 bases removed from V and 4 bases from J, the gap between germline ends came to 11 bases. CDR3 in amino acids: CASSREGGTEAFF. CDR3 in DNA: TGCGCCAGCAGCCGGGAAGGGGGCACTGAAGCTTTCTTT.

The rearrangement uses TRBV4-3 and TRBJ2-2; perhaps TRBD1 as D (6 bases). Looked up from germline, CDR1 is LGHNA and CDR2 is YSLEER. The CDR3 has 16 amino acids. V was pared by 0 bases and J by 6 bases, with 14 bases between. This CDR3 reads CASSQDRYRAAGELFF. The CDR3 DNA follows: TGCGCCAGCAGCCAAGATCGGTACAGGGCCGCCGGGGAGCTGTTTTTT.

This chain joins TRBV4-3 and TRBJ2-7; TRBD2 aligns across 7 bases. The CDR3 is 16 residues long. CDR1 and CDR2 (germline): LGHNA, YSLEER. The trim removed 2 bases at V and 7 bases at J, leaving 14 bases unmatched. The CDR3, as DNA: TGCGCCAGCAGCCAATATAATGGGGAGGGGCTGGGGGAGCAGTACTTC. Translated: CASSQYNGEGLGEQYF.

This rearrangement joins TRBV27 to TRBJ1-2; 10 bases line up with TRBD1. Germline CDR1 reads MNHEY; CDR2 reads SMNVEV (reference sequence). V gave up 4 bases and J gave up 4 bases; unmatched junction bases: 3. The CDR3 totals 14 residues. In nucleotides, the CDR3 is TGTGCCAGCAGTTCCCGGACAGGGGGCTATGGCTACACCTTC. It codes for CASSSRTGGYGYTF.

J is TRBJ2-2 and V is TRBV9; 8 positions match TRBD1. The V gene's germline CDR1 is SGDLS and CDR2 YYNGEE. The CDR3 length is 16 residues. With 0 bases clipped from V and 7 bases from J, the junction kept 8 bases outside the gene matches. The CDR3 here is CASSVDRGQGDGELFF. CDR3 sequence (DNA): TGTGCCAGCAGCGTAGATCGAGGACAGGGAGACGGGGAGCTGTTTTTT.

This clone occurred once. The DNA of the CDR3 is TGTGCCAGCAGTTTGGGGACAGGGGCCTATGGCTACACCTTC. Translated: CASSLGTGAYGYTF. The chain recombines TRBV27 with TRBJ1-2, with 10 bases lining up with TRBD1. Germline CDR1 and CDR2: MNHEY and SMNVEV (reference sequence). The V segment lost 3 bases and the J segment 4 bases; nucleotides outside the gene matches: 2. The CDR3 length is 14 residues.

Here the CDR3 DNA reads TGCGCCAGCAGCTGGACAGGGGAACTCACAGATACGCAGTATTTT. It specifies CASSWTGELTDTQYF. The chain employs TRBV5-1 and TRBJ2-3, with TRBD1 identical over 9 bases. The CDR3 has 15 residues. Germline V gene data show CDR1 as SGHRS and CDR2 as YFSETQ. V shed 3 bases, J shed 2 bases, and the junction held 4 bases outside the gene matches.